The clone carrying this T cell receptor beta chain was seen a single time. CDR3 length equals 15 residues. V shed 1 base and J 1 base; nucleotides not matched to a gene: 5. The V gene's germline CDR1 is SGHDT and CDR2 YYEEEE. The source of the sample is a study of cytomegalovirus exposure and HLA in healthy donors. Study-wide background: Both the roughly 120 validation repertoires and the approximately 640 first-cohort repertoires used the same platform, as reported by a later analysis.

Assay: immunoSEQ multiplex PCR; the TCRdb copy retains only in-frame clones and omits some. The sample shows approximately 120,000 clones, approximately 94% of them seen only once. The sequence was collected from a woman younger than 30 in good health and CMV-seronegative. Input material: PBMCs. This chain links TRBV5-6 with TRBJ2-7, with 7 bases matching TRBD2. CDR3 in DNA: TGTGCCAGCAGCTTGTTCTCTAGCGGATCCTACGAGCAGTACTTC. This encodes CASSLFSSGSYEQYF.